This T cell receptor (beta chain) was captured in a study of Graves' ophthalmopathy and Graves' hyperthyroidism. Study information: Before any treatment, peripheral blood was taken at the initial diagnosis. The study's findings and limits: A majority of expanded thyroid clonotypes exceeding 0.001 frequency were likewise present in blood. Ophthalmopathy progression was predicted by the model at 70.59% sensitivity and approximately 72% specificity.

Germline V lookup: CDR1 MNHEY, CDR2 SMNVEV (reference sequence). Trimming removed 0 bases from V and 3 bases from J, with 12 bases in between. The CDR3 covers 15 residues. TCR beta CDR3 amplification used RNA transcripts. A first-round RT-PCR used HTBI primers, followed by a second-round multiplex PCR. TCRdb used MiXCR to reprocess the multiplex PCR reads, holding one entry per CDR3 protein. The data contain some 520,000 distinct CDR3 sequences, around 14% of them singletons. Concerning this clonotype: Antigen unknown.

Other autoimmune diseases, uncontrolled infections, pregnancy or lactation led to the exclusion of patients. This receptor was taken from a woman aged 25 to 45 with Graves' ophthalmopathy. The V gene is TRBV27, the J gene TRBJ2-7; D possibly corresponds to TRBD1 (5 bases). The sample was blood. The CDR3 spells CASSLSAGLVYEQYF. The CDR3 DNA reads TGTGCCAGCAGTTTATCAGCAGGGCTTGTCTACGAGCAGTACTTC.